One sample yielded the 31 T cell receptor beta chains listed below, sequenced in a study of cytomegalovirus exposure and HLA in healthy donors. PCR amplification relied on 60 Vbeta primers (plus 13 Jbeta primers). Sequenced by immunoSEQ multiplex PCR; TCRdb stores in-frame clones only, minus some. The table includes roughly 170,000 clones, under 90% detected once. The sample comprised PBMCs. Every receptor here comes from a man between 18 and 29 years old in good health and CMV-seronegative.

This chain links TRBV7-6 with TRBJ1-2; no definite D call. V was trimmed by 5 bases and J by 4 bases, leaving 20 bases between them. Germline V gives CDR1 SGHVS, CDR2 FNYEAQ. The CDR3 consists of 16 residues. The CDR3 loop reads CASSQAAATASYGYTF. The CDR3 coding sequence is TGTGCCAGCAGCCAAGCGGCGGCCACAGCTTCCTATGGCTACACCTTC.

CDR3 residues: CASSPYGTAYEQYF. For the CDR3, the DNA is TGTGCCAGCAGCCCATACGGGACAGCCTACGAGCAGTACTTC. The chain has TRBV16 and TRBJ2-7, with 7 bases fitting TRBD1. The CDR3 covers 14 residues. Germline V gives CDR1 KGHSY, CDR2 FQNENV. The trim removed 4 bases at V and 2 bases at J, leaving 5 bases unmatched.

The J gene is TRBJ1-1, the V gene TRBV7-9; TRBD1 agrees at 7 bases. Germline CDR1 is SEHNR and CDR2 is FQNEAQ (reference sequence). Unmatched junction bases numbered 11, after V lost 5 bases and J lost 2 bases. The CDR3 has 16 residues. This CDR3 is CASSPQTGWENTEAFF. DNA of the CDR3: TGTGCCAGCAGCCCACAGACAGGGTGGGAAAACACTGAAGCTTTCTTT.

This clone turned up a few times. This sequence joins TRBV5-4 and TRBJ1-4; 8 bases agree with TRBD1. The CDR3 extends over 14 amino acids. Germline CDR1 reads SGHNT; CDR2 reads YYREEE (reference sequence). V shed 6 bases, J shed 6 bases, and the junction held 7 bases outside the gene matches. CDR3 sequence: CASKRGTGDEKLFF. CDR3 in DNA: TGTGCCAGCAAGCGAGGGACAGGCGATGAAAAACTGTTTTTT.

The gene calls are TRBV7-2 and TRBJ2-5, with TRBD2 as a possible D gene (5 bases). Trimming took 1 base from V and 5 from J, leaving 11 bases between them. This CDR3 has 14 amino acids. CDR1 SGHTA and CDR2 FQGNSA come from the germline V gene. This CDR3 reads CASSLGGGLETQYF. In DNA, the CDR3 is TGTGCCAGCAGCTTAGGCGGCGGGTTGGAGACCCAGTACTTC.

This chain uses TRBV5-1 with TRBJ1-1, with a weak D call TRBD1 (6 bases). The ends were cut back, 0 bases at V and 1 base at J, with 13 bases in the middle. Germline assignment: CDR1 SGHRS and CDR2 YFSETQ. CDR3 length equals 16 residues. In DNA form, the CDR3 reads TGCGCCAGCAGCTTGGCCCTACAGGGCCCGAACACTGAAGCTTTCTTT. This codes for CASSLALQGPNTEAFF.

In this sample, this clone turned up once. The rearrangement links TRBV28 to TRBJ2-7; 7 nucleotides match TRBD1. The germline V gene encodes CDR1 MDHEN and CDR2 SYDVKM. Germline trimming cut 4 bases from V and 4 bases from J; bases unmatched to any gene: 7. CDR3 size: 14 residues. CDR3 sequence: CASSSRDRRYEQYF. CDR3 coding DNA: TGTGCCAGCAGTTCCCGGGACAGACGATACGAGCAGTACTTC.

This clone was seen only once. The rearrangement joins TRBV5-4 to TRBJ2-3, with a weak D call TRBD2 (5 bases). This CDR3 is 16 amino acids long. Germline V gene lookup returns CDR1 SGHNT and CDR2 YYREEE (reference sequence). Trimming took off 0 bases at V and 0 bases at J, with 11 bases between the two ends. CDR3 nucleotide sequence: TGTGCCAGCAGCTTGGGACGGGGAGCTAGCACAGATACGCAGTATTTT. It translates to CASSLGRGASTDTQYF.

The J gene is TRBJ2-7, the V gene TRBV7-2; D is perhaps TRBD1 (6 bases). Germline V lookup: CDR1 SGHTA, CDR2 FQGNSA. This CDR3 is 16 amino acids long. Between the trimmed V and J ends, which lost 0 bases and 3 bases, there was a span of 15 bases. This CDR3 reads CASSLARDIGLYEQYF. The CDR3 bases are TGTGCCAGCAGCTTAGCCCGGGACATCGGACTCTACGAGCAGTACTTC.

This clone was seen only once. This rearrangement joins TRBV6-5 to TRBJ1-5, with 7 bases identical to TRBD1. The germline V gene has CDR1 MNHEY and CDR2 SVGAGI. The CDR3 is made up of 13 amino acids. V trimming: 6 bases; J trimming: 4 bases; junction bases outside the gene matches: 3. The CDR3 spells CASRQTGNQPQHF. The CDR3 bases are TGTGCCAGCAGACAGACAGGGAATCAGCCCCAGCATTTT.

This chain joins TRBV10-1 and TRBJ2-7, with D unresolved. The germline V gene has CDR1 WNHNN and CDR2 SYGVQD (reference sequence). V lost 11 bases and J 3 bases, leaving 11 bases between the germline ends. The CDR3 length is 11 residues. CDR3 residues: CADTYIYEQYF. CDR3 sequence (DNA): TGCGCCGACACTTATATCTACGAGCAGTACTTC.

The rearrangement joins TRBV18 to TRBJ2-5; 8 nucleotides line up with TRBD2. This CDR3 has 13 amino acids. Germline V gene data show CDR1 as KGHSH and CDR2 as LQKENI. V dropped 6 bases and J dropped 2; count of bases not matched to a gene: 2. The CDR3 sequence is CASSSGGQETQYF. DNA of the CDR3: TGTGCCAGCTCCTCGGGGGGGCAAGAGACCCAGTACTTC.

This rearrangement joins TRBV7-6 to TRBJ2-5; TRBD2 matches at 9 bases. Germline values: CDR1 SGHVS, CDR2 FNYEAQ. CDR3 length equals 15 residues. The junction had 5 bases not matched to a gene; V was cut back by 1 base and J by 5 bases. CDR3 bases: TGTGCCAGCAGCTTAGGGGCGGGAGGGAGTGAGACCCAGTACTTC. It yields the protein CASSLGAGGSETQYF.

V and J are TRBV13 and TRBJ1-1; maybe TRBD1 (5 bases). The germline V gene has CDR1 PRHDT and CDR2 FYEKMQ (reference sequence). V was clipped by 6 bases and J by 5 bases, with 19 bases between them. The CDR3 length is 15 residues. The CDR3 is CASRKGRGLRTEAFF. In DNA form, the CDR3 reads TGTGCCAGCAGAAAAGGTAGGGGCCTGAGGACTGAAGCTTTCTTT. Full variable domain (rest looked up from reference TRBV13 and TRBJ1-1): AAGVIQSPRHLIKEKRETATLKCYPIPRHDTVYWYQQGPGQDPQFLISFYEKMQSDKGSIPDRFSAQQFSDYHSELNMSSLELGDSALYFCASRKGRGLRTEAFFGQGTRLTVV.

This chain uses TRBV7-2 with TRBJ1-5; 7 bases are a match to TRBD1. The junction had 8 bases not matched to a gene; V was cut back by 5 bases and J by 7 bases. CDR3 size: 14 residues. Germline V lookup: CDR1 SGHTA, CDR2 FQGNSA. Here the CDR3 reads CASSKTGEVQPQHF. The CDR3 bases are TGTGCCAGCAGCAAAACAGGGGAAGTGCAGCCCCAGCATTTT.

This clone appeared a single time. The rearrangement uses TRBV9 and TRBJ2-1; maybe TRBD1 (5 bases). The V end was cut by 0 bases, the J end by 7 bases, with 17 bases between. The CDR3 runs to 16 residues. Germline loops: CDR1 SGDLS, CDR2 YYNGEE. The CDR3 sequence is CASSVVAGMVRNEQFF. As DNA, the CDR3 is TGTGCCAGCAGCGTAGTGGCAGGGATGGTCCGGAATGAGCAGTTCTTC.

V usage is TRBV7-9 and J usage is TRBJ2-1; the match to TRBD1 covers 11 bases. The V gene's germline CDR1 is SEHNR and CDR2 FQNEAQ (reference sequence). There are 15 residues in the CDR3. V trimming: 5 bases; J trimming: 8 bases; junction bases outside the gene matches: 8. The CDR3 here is CASSPLGTGGYEQFF. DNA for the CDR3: TGTGCCAGCAGCCCCCTCGGGACAGGGGGATATGAGCAGTTCTTC.

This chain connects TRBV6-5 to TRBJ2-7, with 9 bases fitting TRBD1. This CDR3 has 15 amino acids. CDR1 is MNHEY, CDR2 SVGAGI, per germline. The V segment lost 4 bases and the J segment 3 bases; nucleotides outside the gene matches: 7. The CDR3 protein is CASSSAGTGHYEQYF. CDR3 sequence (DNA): TGTGCCAGCAGTTCCGCCGGGACAGGGCACTACGAGCAGTACTTC.

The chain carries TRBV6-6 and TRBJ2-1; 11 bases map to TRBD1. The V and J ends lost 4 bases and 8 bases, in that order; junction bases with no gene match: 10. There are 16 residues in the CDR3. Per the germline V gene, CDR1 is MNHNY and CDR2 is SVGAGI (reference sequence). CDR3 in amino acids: CASSWRDRGSGDEQFF. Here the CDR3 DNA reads TGTGCCAGCAGTTGGCGGGACAGGGGGTCTGGGGATGAGCAGTTCTTC.

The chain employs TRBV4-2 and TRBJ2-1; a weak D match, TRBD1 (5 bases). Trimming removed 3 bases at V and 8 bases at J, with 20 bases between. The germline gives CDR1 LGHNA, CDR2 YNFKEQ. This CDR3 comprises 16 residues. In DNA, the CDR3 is TGTGCCAGCAGCCACCTTCCAGGGTTCTCGGTGCATGAGCAGTTCTTC. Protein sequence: CASSHLPGFSVHEQFF.

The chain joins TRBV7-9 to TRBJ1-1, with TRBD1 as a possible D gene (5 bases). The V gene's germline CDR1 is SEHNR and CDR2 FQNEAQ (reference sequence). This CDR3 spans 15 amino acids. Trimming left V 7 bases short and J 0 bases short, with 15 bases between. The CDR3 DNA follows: TGTGCCAGCACCTTCGAGACAGCCATGAACACTGAAGCTTTCTTT. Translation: CASTFETAMNTEAFF.

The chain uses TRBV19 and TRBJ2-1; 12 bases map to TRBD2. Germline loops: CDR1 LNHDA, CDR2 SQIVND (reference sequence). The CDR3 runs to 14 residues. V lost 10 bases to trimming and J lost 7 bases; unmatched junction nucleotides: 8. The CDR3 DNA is TGTGCCACTCAACTAGCGGGAGGAGAGAATGAGCAGTTCTTC. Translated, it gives CATQLAGGENEQFF.

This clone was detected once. This CDR3 is CASSSLARYNEQFF. CDR3 sequence (DNA): TGTGCCAGCAGCTCACTAGCGCGCTACAATGAGCAGTTCTTC. The chain employs TRBV7-2 and TRBJ2-1; 7 positions match TRBD2. The CDR3 spans 14 residues. V lost 4 bases and J lost 3; bases outside the gene matches: 3. Germline V CDR1 and CDR2: SGHTA, FQGNSA.

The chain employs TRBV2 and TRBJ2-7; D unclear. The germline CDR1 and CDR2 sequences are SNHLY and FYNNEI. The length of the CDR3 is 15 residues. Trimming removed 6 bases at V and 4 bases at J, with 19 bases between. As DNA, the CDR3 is TGTGCCAGCAGCCTTCTCCGAGGTAACTTTTACGAGCAGTACTTC. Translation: CASSLLRGNFYEQYF.

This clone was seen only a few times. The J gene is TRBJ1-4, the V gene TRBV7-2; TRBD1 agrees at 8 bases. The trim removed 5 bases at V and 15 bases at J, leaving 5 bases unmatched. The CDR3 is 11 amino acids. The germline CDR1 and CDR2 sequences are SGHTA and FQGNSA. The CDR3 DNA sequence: TGTGCCAGCAGCCCCGGGACAGGCTTGTTTTTT. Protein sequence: CASSPGTGLFF.

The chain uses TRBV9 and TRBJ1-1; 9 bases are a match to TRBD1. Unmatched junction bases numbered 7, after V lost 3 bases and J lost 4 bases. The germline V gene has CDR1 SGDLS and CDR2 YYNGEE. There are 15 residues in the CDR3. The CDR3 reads CASSASTGQGTEAFF. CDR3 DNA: TGTGCCAGCAGCGCCTCGACGGGACAGGGCACTGAAGCTTTCTTT.

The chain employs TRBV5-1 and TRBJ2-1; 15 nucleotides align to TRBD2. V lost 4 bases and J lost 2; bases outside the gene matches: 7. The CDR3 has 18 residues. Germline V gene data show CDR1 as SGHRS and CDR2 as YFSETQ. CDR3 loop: CASSKGLAGGRTYNEQFF. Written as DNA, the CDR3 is TGCGCCAGCAGCAAGGGACTAGCGGGAGGAAGGACCTACAATGAGCAGTTCTTC.

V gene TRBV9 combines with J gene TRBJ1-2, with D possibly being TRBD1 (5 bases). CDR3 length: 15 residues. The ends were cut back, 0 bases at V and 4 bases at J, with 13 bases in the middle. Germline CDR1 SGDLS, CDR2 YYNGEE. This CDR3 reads CASSVEGIVTYGYTF. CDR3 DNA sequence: TGTGCCAGCAGCGTAGAGGGGATTGTAACCTATGGCTACACCTTC.

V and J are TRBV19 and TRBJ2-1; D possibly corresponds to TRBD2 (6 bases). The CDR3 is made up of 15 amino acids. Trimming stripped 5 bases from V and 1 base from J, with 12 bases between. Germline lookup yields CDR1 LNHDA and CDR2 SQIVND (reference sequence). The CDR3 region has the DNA TGTGCCAGTAGTCAACCGGGAGAATCCTACAATGAGCAGTTCTTC. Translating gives CASSQPGESYNEQFF.

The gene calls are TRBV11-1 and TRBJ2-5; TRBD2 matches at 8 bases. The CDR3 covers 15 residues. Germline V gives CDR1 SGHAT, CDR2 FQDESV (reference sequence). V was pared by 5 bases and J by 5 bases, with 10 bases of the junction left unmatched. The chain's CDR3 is CASSLGRAGGETQYF. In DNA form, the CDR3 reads TGTGCCAGCAGCCTCGGGAGGGCCGGGGGTGAGACCCAGTACTTC.

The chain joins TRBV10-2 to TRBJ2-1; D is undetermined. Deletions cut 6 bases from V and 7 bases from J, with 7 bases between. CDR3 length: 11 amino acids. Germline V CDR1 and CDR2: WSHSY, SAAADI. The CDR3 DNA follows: TGCGCCAGCAGCCAGGCGAATGAGCAGTTCTTC. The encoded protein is CASSQANEQFF.